This TCR beta chain was captured by sequencing in a study of cytomegalovirus exposure and HLA in healthy donors. This clone has a handful of counts. PCR primers comprised 60 Vbeta and 13 Jbeta primers. Profiled with immunoSEQ multiplex PCR; TCRdb holds only in-frame clones, not every one. This table has some 130,000 clones, 73% appearing once. The TCR originated in a woman aged 40-49 years in good health and CMV-seronegative. The specimen was PBMCs.

The CDR3 loop is CASSQEGIVGESNQPQHF. CDR3 nucleotide sequence: TGCGCCAGCAGCCAAGAGGGGATTGTGGGAGAGAGCAATCAGCCCCAGCATTTT. The chain couples TRBV4-1 to TRBJ1-5, with no clear D. Germline V gene sequence: CDR1 MGHRA, CDR2 YSYEKL. This CDR3 comprises 18 residues. V lost 0 bases and J 1 base, leaving 16 bases between the germline ends.